This TCR beta chain was recovered during a study of radiotherapy plus CTLA-4 blockade in lung cancer. Study background: Objective responses emerged in about 20% of patients, and around 31% attained disease control.

Chemo-refractory metastatic non-small-cell lung cancer patients underwent focal radiation alongside CTLA-4 blockade with ipilimumab. TCRdb's copy holds only in-frame clones and misses some; the assay was immunoSEQ multiplex PCR. The sample holds over 95,000 clones, 65% to 85% seen once. As for this clone: As yet, its antigen is unknown.

Findings of the study overall: Following radiotherapy plus ipilimumab, tumor-derived TCR clones expanded in the blood.

This specimen was peripheral blood, taken from a patient treated with radiotherapy plus ipilimumab. The TCR sequence derives from a human donor with non-small cell lung cancer who had a partial response to radiotherapy plus ipilimumab. Some clones in this sample may be carry-over from other donors' samples.

The CDR3 reads CASSKQGASGNQPQHF. DNA for the CDR3: TGTGCCAGCAGTAAACAGGGGGCCAGTGGCAATCAGCCCCAGCATTTT. The genes are TRBV27 and TRBJ1-5; 9 bases align to TRBD1. Germline-derived CDR1 and CDR2 are MNHEY and SMNVEV (reference sequence). CDR3 length: 16 amino acids. The junction had 7 bases not matched to a gene; V was cut back by 5 bases and J by 2 bases.